These 17 T cell receptor beta chains came from one sample sequenced in a study of identical twins. MiXCR was run by TCRdb on the 5' RACE reads, yielding one entry per CDR3 protein. The table includes 300,000 to 350,000 distinct CDR3 sequences, approximately 13% detected once. The data also belong to a second study, concerning yellow fever vaccine responses in identical twins.

Sequenced material: CD8+ T cells sorted from blood. All receptors come from a woman aged 18-29 years in good health.

This clonotype was seen many times. CDR3 sequence (DNA): TGCAGCGTTGTTGACTCCACTGAGCAGTTCTTC. Translated, it gives CSVVDSTEQFF. The chain combines TRBV29-1 with TRBJ2-1; D gene unclear. The CDR3 contains 11 residues. Germline V gene sequence: CDR1 SQVTM, CDR2 ANQGSEA. V lost 4 bases and J lost 9, with 10 bases in between.

This clonotype was recorded once. This chain uses TRBV4-2 with TRBJ2-5; no definite D call. V was pared by 4 bases and J by 3 bases, with 15 bases between. This CDR3 region has 15 residues. CDR1 and CDR2 (germline): LGHNA, YNFKEQ. Here the CDR3 reads CASSREGMEEETQYF. Written as DNA, the CDR3 is TGTGCCAGCAGCCGAGAAGGGATGGAAGAAGAGACCCAGTACTTC.

This clonotype was recorded a few times. The CDR3 loop is CSIPEWGSRTDTQYF. CDR3 in DNA: TGCAGCATACCAGAATGGGGTTCACGCACAGATACGCAGTATTTT. This chain connects TRBV29-1 to TRBJ2-3; D unresolved. This CDR3 has 15 residues. Germline CDR1 reads SQVTM; CDR2 reads ANQGSEA. V shed 8 bases and J shed 1 base, with 19 bases lying between them.

This clonotype showed up just a few times. The V and J genes are TRBV9 and TRBJ1-6, with D unresolved. The CDR3 sequence is 13 residues long. V shed 0 bases and J shed 9 bases, with 7 bases lying between them. From germline, CDR1 is SGDLS and CDR2 YYNGEE. The chain's CDR3 is CASSVVAGSPLHF. In DNA, the CDR3 is TGTGCCAGCAGCGTAGTGGCGGGTTCACCCCTCCACTTT.

The V call is TRBV7-8, the J call TRBJ2-7; possible D gene TRBD2, 6 bases. Trimming removed 1 base from V and 2 bases from J, with 12 bases in between. Germline CDR1 SGHVS, CDR2 FQNEAQ. The CDR3 spans 15 residues. CDR3 DNA sequence: TGTGCCAGCAGCTTAGAGGCGGGGCGCGCCTACGAGCAGTACTTC. Protein sequence: CASSLEAGRAYEQYF.

J is TRBJ2-3 and V is TRBV7-3; TRBD2 matches at 8 bases. The germline V gene has CDR1 SGHTA and CDR2 FQGTGA. Trimming at V came to 4 bases and at J to 1 base, leaving 7 bases not matched to a gene. The CDR3 contains 16 residues. The DNA for the CDR3 is TGTGCCAGCAGCTCAGCGGGGGTCCTAGGCACAGATACGCAGTATTTT. It encodes CASSSAGVLGTDTQYF.

Ten or more counts support this clonotype. The CDR3 nucleotides are TGTGCCAGCAGCCACGACGGGGGTGAGTACAATGAGCAGTTCTTC. Its translation is CASSHDGGEYNEQFF. This chain joins TRBV4-2 and TRBJ2-1; TRBD2 is a possible D gene (6 bases). Germline V lookup: CDR1 LGHNA, CDR2 YNFKEQ. The V gene lost 3 bases and the J gene lost 4 bases, with 13 bases spanning the gap. CDR3 length equals 15 residues.

This clonotype was seen a handful of times. The rearrangement joins TRBV10-1 to TRBJ2-1, with 8 bases matching TRBD2. Germline V CDR1 and CDR2: WNHNN, SYGVQD (reference sequence). V was clipped by 0 bases and J by 3 bases; unmatched bases: 7. CDR3 length: 17 residues. CDR3 protein: CASSESAVAGYYNEQFF. The CDR3 nucleotides are TGCGCCAGCAGTGAGTCGGCGGTAGCGGGGTACTACAATGAGCAGTTCTTC.

This clonotype was recorded a few times. This chain joins TRBV4-1 and TRBJ1-4; 8 positions agree with TRBD1. Germline CDR1 and CDR2: MGHRA and YSYEKL. The CDR3 consists of 16 residues. With V trimmed by 3 bases and J by 4 bases, 7 bases remained unmatched. CDR3 nucleotide sequence: TGCGCCAGCAGCCAGACACGGACAGGGTTTAATGAAAAACTGTTTTTT. This gives the protein CASSQTRTGFNEKLFF.

The CDR3 DNA follows: TGTGCCAGCAGCCAAGAGACAGGGTCACCTGAAGCTTTCTTT. Amino acid sequence: CASSQETGSPEAFF. The chain links TRBV3-1 to TRBJ1-1; 7 bases fit TRBD1. Germline assignment: CDR1 LGHDT and CDR2 YNNKEL (reference sequence). With V trimmed by 0 bases and J by 6 bases, 4 bases remained unmatched. There are 14 residues in the CDR3. The variable domain in full, completed from reference TRBV3-1 and TRBJ1-1, reads DTAVSQTPKYLVTQMGNDKSIKCEQNLGHDTMYWYKQDSKKFLKIMFSYNNKELIINETVPNRFSPKSPDKAHLNLHINSLELGDSAVYFCASSQETGSPEAFFGQGTRLTVV.

This clonotype appeared a few times. The chain carries TRBV2 and TRBJ1-2; 9 positions agree with TRBD1. V lost 8 bases, J lost 8 bases, and 9 bases stayed unmatched. The CDR3 sequence is 13 residues long. Germline V gives CDR1 SNHLY, CDR2 FYNNEI. CDR3 residues: CASFGDRVGGYTF. The CDR3 DNA reads TGTGCCAGCTTTGGGGACAGGGTGGGGGGCTACACCTTC.

This clonotype came up a few times. The chain links TRBV29-1 to TRBJ1-2, with D unclear. The CDR3 length is 14 residues. The germline V and J ends were trimmed by 0 bases and 8 bases, with 16 bases remaining between them. Germline V gene data show CDR1 as SQVTM and CDR2 as ANQGSEA. CDR3 loop: CSVEERVGTRGYTF. CDR3 coding DNA: TGCAGCGTTGAAGAGAGGGTCGGTACGAGGGGCTACACCTTC.

This clonotype was detected a few times. This rearrangement joins TRBV28 to TRBJ2-5; possible D gene TRBD1, 6 bases. The CDR3 is 14 residues long. Germline V lookup: CDR1 MDHEN, CDR2 SYDVKM. Trimming stripped 7 bases from V and 3 bases from J, with 15 bases between. The CDR3 sequence: CASNPQGRKETQYF. Written as DNA, the CDR3 is TGTGCCAGCAACCCACAGGGAAGAAAAGAGACCCAGTACTTC. The variable domain in full, completed from reference TRBV28 and TRBJ2-5, reads DVKVTQSSRYLVKRTGEKVFLECVQDMDHENMFWYRQDPGLGLRLIYFSYDVKMKEKGDIPEGYSVSREKKERFSLILESASTNQTSMYLCASNPQGRKETQYFGPGTRLLVL.

The V call is TRBV6-2 or TRBV6-3, the J call TRBJ2-2, with 9 bases aligning to TRBD1. The germline V gene encodes CDR1 MNHEY and CDR2 SVGEGT. This CDR3 is 16 amino acids long. V gave up 8 bases and J gave up 6 bases; unmatched junction bases: 13. CDR3: CASGTDRGIYPGELFF. The DNA for the CDR3 is TGTGCCAGCGGTACGGACAGGGGTATATACCCCGGGGAGCTGTTTTTT.

This clonotype was observed many times. This chain links TRBV10-3 with TRBJ2-7; D is perhaps TRBD2 (6 bases). The length of the CDR3 is 14 residues. The V and J ends lost 4 bases and 3 bases respectively, with 13 bases between them. The germline V gene has CDR1 ENHRY and CDR2 SYGVKD. As DNA, the CDR3 is TGTGCCATCAGTGGCGGGGAGGTTGGCTACGAGCAGTACTTC. Amino acid sequence: CAISGGEVGYEQYF.

The V gene is TRBV9, the J gene TRBJ2-3; 13 nucleotides align to TRBD2. The CDR3 is 16 amino acids. The V gene end was trimmed by 0 bases and the J gene end by 4 bases; junction bases not matched to a gene: 2. Per germline, CDR1 SGDLS and CDR2 YYNGEE. The CDR3 coding sequence is TGTGCCAGCAGCGTAGGGACTAGCGGGAGAGCAGATACGCAGTATTTT. It translates to CASSVGTSGRADTQYF.

This clonotype was picked up a small number of times. V is TRBV6-5 and J is TRBJ2-5; no firm D call. The V gene lost 2 bases and the J gene lost 0 bases, with 7 bases spanning the gap. CDR3 length: 14 residues. CDR1 is MNHEY and CDR2 is SVGAGI in the germline V gene. CDR3 protein: CASSYDVYQETQYF. The DNA of the CDR3 is TGTGCCAGCAGTTACGACGTATACCAAGAGACCCAGTACTTC.